This T cell receptor (beta chain) derives from a study of blood T cell repertoires in COVID-19. Turning to the study itself: Sample material is recorded as cDNA or gDNA derived from T cells, B-cell-depleted T cells, or PBMCs.

Data came from immunoSEQ multiplex PCR; TCRdb stores just in-frame clones and leaves some out. The sample records 60,000 to 75,000 clones, 87% being singletons. This CDR3 has 16 amino acids. This clonotype originated in a woman in her forties or fifties with COVID-19, enrolled during active disease. The chain carries TRBV21-1 and TRBJ2-5; TRBD1, as called in the table, went unchecked against the DNA. TRBV21-1 is given as a pseudogene. Material for sequencing was peripheral blood. The CDR3 here is CASSKPNTRGQETQYF. The CDR3 DNA sequence: TGTGCCAGCAGCAAACCCAATACCAGGGGGCAAGAGACCCAGTACTTC.